This entry describes one TCR beta chain. The sample originates from a study of CD8 T cells in Susac syndrome. With random hexamers, reverse transcription was performed on roughly 0.5 to 1 ug of RNA. TCRdb reprocessed the immunoSEQ multiplex PCR reads via MiXCR and lists one record per CDR3 protein. The table has hundreds of thousands of distinct CDR3 sequences, about 94% seen once. V lost 0 bases and J lost 3; bases outside the gene matches: 4. The CDR3 contains 15 residues. Germline CDR1 is SGHDT and CDR2 is YYEEEE. Sequencing was done on a sample of CD4+ T cells from PBMCs. The rearrangement joins TRBV5-6 to TRBJ2-5; 8 positions match TRBD2. The sequence came from a human donor with Susac syndrome. The CDR3 reads CASSLAGRGEETQYF. The CDR3 coding sequence is TGTGCCAGCAGCTTGGCTGGGCGGGGGGAAGAGACCCAGTACTTC.